This T cell receptor (beta chain) was recovered during a study of T cells in Graves' hyperthyroidism and ophthalmopathy. Researchers amplified the TCR beta CDR3 regions from RNA transcripts. The study used the HTBI primer set for a first-round RT-PCR of the TCR CDR3. TCRdb re-called the multiplex PCR reads with MiXCR, one entry per CDR3 protein. The table records 600,000 to 900,000 distinct CDR3 sequences, 15% to 20% of them present only once. With respect to this clonotype: Its antigen is unidentified.

Uncontrolled infection, other autoimmune disease, pregnancy or lactation excluded patients. CDR3 length: 13 residues. Germline V gene lookup returns CDR1 KGHDR and CDR2 SFDVKD. J was trimmed by 6 bases and V by 8 bases; bases with no gene match: 2. Whole-study findings and limits: Classification by a 13 V-J model distinguished ophthalmopathy from stable hyperthyroidism.

This clonotype was sampled from a man in his late teens or twenties with Graves' hyperthyroidism. This rearrangement joins TRBV24-1 to TRBJ2-2; 10 bases line up with TRBD2. Specimen: blood. The CDR3 region has the DNA TGTGCCACCACGACTAGCGGGTCCGGGGAGCTGTTTTTT. Encoded protein: CATTTSGSGELFF.